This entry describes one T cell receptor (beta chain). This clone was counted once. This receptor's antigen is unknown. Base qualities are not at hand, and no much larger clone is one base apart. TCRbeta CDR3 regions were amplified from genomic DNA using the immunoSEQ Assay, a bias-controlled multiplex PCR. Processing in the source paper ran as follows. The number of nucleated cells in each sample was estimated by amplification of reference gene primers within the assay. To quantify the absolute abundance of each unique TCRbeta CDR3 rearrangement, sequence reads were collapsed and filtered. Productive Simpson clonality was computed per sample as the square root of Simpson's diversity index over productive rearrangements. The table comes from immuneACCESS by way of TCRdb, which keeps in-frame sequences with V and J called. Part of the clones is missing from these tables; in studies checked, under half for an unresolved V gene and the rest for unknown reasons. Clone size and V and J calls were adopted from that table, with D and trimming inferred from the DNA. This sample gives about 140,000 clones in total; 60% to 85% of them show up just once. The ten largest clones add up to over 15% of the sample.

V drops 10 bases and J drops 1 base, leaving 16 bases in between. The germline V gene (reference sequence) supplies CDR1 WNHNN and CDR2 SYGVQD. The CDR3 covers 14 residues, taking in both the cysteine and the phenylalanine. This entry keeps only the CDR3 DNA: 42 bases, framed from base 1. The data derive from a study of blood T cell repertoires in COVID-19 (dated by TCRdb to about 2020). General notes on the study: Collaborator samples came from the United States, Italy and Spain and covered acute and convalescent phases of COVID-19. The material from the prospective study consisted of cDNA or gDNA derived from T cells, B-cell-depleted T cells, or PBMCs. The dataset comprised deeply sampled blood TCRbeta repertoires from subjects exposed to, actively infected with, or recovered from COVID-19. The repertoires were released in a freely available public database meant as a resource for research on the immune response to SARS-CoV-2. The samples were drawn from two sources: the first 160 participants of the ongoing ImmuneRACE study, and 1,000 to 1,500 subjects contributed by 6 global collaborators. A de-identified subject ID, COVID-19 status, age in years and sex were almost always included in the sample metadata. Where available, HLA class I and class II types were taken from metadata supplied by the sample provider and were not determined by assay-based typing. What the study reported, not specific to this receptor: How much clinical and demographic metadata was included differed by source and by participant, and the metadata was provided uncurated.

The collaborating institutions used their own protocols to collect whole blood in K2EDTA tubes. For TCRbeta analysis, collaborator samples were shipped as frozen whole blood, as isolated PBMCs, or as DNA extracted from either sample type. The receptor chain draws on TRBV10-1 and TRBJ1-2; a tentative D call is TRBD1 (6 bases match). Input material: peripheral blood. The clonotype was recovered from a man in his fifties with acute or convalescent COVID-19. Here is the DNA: TGCGCCACCGAACCCGACAGGAGTAACTATGGCTACACCTTC. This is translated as CATEPDRSNYGYTF.